A single sample is the source of the 5 T cell receptor beta chains below, sequenced in a study of cytomegalovirus exposure and HLA in healthy donors (dated by TCRdb to about 2017). Preparation of the library involved the immunoSEQ multiplex PCR assay. For the multiplex PCR, a mixture combining 60 forward primers for TCR Vbeta segments and 13 reverse primers for TCR Jbeta segments was used. As stored in TCRdb, this immuneACCESS dataset retains in-frame rearrangements with V and J assigned. A fraction of the clones does not appear; measured against another copy, unresolved V genes explain less than half of the discrepancy, and the remainder lacks a known reason. The sample table gives fewer than 110,000 clones. The top ten clones comprise 3.5% of the sample. What was sequenced was PBMCs. The receptors were gathered from a man aged 40-55 years in good health and CMV-seronegative.

The chain employs TRBV7-2 and TRBJ1-1, with TRBD1 matching over 7 bases. The germline V gene encodes CDR1 SGHTA and CDR2 FQGNSA. The V segment lost 2 bases and the J segment 5 bases; nucleotides outside the gene matches: 5. This CDR3 contains 14 residues. In DNA form, the CDR3 reads TGTGCCAGCAGCTTAAGGGGGCGAAAGACTGAAGCTTTCTTT. It specifies CASSLRGRKTEAFF.

CDR3 loop: CASSILAGATTDTQYF. Here the CDR3 DNA reads TGTGCCAGCAGTATTCTAGCGGGGGCCACCACAGATACGCAGTATTTT. The chain couples TRBV27 to TRBJ2-3, with 10 bases fitting TRBD2. V gave up 5 bases and J gave up 2 bases; unmatched junction bases: 7. The CDR3 is 16 amino acids. The germline gives CDR1 MNHEY, CDR2 SMNVEV (reference sequence).

The CDR3 reads CASSQDLALLLYEQYF. The CDR3 DNA is TGCGCCAGCAGCCAAGATTTGGCGTTACTACTCTACGAGCAGTACTTC. The J gene is TRBJ2-5, the V gene TRBV4-1, with D hard to call. Matching the DNA end better, TRBJ2-7 makes the J call doubtful. The germline V gene encodes CDR1 MGHRA and CDR2 YSYEKL. The CDR3 consists of 16 residues.

The chain couples TRBV18 to TRBJ1-1; D is uncertain. Germline CDR1 and CDR2: KGHSH and LQKENI. CDR3 size: 12 residues. The V end lost 6 bases, the J end lost 9 bases, and 14 bases lay between the germline ends. The CDR3 nucleotides read TGTGCCAGCTCGCGGTCGGGGAACCAAGCTTTCTTT. This translates into CASSRSGNQAFF.

The chain couples TRBV19 to TRBJ2-7; 9 bases are a match to TRBD2. CDR1 and CDR2 from the germline V gene are LNHDA and SQIVND (reference sequence). The trim removed 2 bases at V and 1 base at J, leaving 6 bases unmatched. The CDR3 contains 16 residues. The CDR3 DNA is TGTGCCAGTAGTATATCCAGCGGGAGGTCGTCCTACGAGCAGTACTTC. Protein product: CASSISSGRSSYEQYF.